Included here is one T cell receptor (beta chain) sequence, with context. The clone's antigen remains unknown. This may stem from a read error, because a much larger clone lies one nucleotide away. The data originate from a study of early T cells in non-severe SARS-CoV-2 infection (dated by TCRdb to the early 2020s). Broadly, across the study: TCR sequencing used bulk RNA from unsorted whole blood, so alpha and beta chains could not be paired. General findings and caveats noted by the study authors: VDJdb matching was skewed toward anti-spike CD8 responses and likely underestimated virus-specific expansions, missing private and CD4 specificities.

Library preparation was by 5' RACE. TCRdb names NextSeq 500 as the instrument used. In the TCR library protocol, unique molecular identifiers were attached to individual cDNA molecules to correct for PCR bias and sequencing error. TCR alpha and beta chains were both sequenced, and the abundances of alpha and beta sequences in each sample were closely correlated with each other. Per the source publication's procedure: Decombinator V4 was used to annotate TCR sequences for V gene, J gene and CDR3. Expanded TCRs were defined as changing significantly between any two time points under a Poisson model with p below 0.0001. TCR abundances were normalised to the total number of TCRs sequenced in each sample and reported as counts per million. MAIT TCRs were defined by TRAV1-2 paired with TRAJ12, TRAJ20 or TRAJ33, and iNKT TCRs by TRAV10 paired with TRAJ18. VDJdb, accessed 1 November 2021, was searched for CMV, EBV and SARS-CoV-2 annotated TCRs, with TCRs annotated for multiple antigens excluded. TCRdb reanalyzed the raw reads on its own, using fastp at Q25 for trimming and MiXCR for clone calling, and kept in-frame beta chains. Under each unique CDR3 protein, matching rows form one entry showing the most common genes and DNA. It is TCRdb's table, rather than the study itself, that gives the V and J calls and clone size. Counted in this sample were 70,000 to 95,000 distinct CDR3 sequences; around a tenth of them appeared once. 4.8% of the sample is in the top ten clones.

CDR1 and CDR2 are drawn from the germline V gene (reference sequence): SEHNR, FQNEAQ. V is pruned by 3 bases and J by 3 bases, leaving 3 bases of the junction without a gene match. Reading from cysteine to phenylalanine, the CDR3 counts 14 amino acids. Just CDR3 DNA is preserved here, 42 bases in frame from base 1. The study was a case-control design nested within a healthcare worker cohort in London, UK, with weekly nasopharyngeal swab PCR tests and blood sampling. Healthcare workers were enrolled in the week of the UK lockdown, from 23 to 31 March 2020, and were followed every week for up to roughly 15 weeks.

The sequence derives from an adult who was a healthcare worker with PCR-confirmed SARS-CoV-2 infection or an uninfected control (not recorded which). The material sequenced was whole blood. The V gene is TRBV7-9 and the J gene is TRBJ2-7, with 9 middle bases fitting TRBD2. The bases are TGTGCCAGCAGCTTCGTACTAGCGGGCTACGAGCAGTACTTC. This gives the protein CASSFVLAGYEQYF.